Listed below are T cell receptor beta chains from one sample, sequenced in a study of cytomegalovirus exposure and HLA in healthy donors. The protocol was immunoSEQ multiplex PCR, while the TCRdb copy is restricted to in-frame clones and leaves out a portion. The repertoire includes 150,000 to 200,000 clones, approximately 87% of them detected once, and 5.5% to 6% sits in the top ten. The sample taken for sequencing was PBMCs. These receptor sequences come from a woman in her twenties or thirties in good health and CMV-seronegative. Each CDR3 is given with its conserved first and last residue. The D gene is left open where the match is weak. A clone size is listed for some rows: how often the clone was seen (once, few, many), or a class if it is expanded.

>NA|NA|15|TRBV4-1|TRBJ2-3
CASSPRGANTDTQYF
TGCGCCAGCAGCCCAAGGGGGGCAAACACAGATACGCAGTATTTT
>TRBD2|NA|15|TRBV29-1|TRBJ2-7
CSVLGLAGGGDEQYF
TGCAGCGTTTTGGGACTAGCGGGAGGGGGGGACGAGCAGTACTTC
>TRBD1|NA|14|TRBV5-1|TRBJ2-5
CASSLGQGRETQYF
TGCGCCAGCAGCTTGGGACAGGGGAGGGAGACCCAGTACTTC
>NA|NA|13|TRBV6-5|TRBJ2-1
CASSYSRASEQFF
TGTGCCAGCAGTTACTCCCGGGCCAGTGAGCAGTTCTTC
>NA|NA|15|TRBV21-1|TRBJ2-5
CASSIKTSRMETQYF
TGTGCCAGCAGCATTAAGACTAGTCGTATGGAGACCCAGTACTTC
>NA|NA|14|TRBV7-8|TRBJ2-2
CASSLSLAGGELFF
TGTGCCAGCAGCTTAAGTCTAGCTGGCGGGGAGCTGTTTTTT
>NA|NA|14|TRBV10-3|TRBJ2-7
CAISEAGLAYEQYF
TGTGCCATCAGTGAAGCAGGGCTAGCCTACGAGCAGTACTTC
>TRBD2|NA|14|TRBV6-1|TRBJ2-7
CASSTGTSVYEQYF
TGTGCCAGCAGCACCGGGACTAGCGTTTACGAGCAGTACTTC
>NA|NA|14|TRBV29-1|TRBJ2-7
CSVVRDRSSYEQYF
TGCAGCGTTGTCCGGGATAGGAGCTCCTACGAGCAGTACTTC
>TRBD1|NA|15|TRBV4-3|TRBJ2-7
CASSQDNRGRLEQYF
TGCGCCAGCAGCCAAGATAACAGGGGGCGCCTCGAGCAGTACTTC
>NA|few|14|TRBV5-6|TRBJ2-7
CASSDLDRNYEQYF
TGTGCCAGCAGCGACCTGGACAGAAACTACGAGCAGTACTTC
>TRBD1|few|16|TRBV30|TRBJ1-5
CAWSGFGTGAHQPQHF
TGTGCCTGGAGTGGTTTCGGGACAGGGGCTCATCAGCCCCAGCATTTT
>NA|once|14|TRBV6-1|TRBJ2-5
CASGRLRFQETQYF
TGTGCCAGCGGTCGCCTACGATTCCAAGAGACCCAGTACTTC
>TRBD2|NA|14|TRBV5-1|TRBJ2-7
CASRSGTGSYEQYF
TGCGCCAGCAGAAGCGGGACCGGCTCCTACGAGCAGTACTTC
>NA|NA|19|TRBV10-3|TRBJ2-7
CAISESTNKAGTPSYEQYF
TGTGCCATCAGTGAGTCGACTAACAAGGCGGGGACCCCCTCCTACGAGCAGTACTTC
>NA|NA|15|TRBV7-2|TRBJ1-5
CASSSRLPGNQPQHF
TGTGCCAGCAGCTCCAGACTCCCCGGGAATCAGCCCCAGCATTTT
>NA|NA|15|TRBV2|TRBJ1-5
CASRADTAGNQPQHF
TGTGCCAGCAGAGCAGACACGGCTGGCAATCAGCCCCAGCATTTT
>NA|once|15|TRBV5-1|TRBJ2-1
CASSLFERSYNEQFF
TGCGCCAGCAGCTTGTTTGAGAGATCCTACAATGAGCAGTTCTTC
>TRBD1|NA|18|TRBV7-6|TRBJ2-3
CASSLSFLGTGDPDTQYF
TGTGCCAGCAGCTTATCTTTCCTCGGGACAGGGGACCCAGATACGCAGTATTTT
>NA|NA|13|TRBV7-2|TRBJ1-2
CASSLDDQLAYTF
TGTGCCAGCAGCTTAGACGACCAACTGGCCTACACCTTC
>NA|NA|14|TRBV4-3|TRBJ1-1
CASSQGREATEAFF
TGCGCCAGCAGCCAGGGGAGGGAGGCGACTGAAGCTTTCTTT
>TRBD1|NA|14|TRBV6-1|TRBJ1-1
CASRRTGVDTEAFF
TGTGCCAGCAGGAGGACAGGGGTAGACACTGAAGCTTTCTTT
>NA|NA|17|TRBV5-4|TRBJ2-7
CASSPRRGRGTPFEQYF
TGTGCCAGCAGCCCGCGCCGGGGCCGGGGGACCCCTTTCGAGCAGTACTTC
>TRBD1|few|14|TRBV14|TRBJ1-1
CASSQAAGGGSAFF
TGTGCCAGCAGCCAAGCGGCAGGGGGCGGTTCGGCTTTCTTT
>NA|NA|15|TRBV27|TRBJ1-5
CASSSRGLRNQPQHF
TGTGCCAGCAGTTCGCGGGGGCTGCGTAATCAGCCCCAGCATTTT
>TRBD2|NA|15|TRBV5-4|TRBJ2-4
CASSGLAGAKNIQYF
TGTGCCAGCAGCGGACTAGCGGGGGCCAAAAACATTCAGTACTTC
>NA|few|16|TRBV10-1|TRBJ1-4
CASSESIQGLGEKLFF
TGCGCCAGCAGTGAGTCGATCCAAGGGTTGGGGGAAAAACTGTTTTTT
>TRBD2|NA|15|TRBV6-5|TRBJ2-2
CASSPGLAYTGELFF
TGTGCCAGCAGTCCGGGACTAGCCTACACCGGGGAGCTGTTTTTT
>NA|NA|14|TRBV4-2|TRBJ2-2
CAARDAAGTGELFF
TGTGCCGCGCGGGACGCTGCTGGCACCGGGGAGCTGTTTTTT
>NA|NA|15|TRBV9|TRBJ1-1
CASSVGGFPNTEAFF
TGTGCCAGCAGCGTAGGTGGGTTCCCGAACACTGAAGCTTTCTTT
>NA|NA|14|TRBV5-1|TRBJ2-6
CARGPGSGANVLTF
TGCGCCAGAGGCCCGGGCTCGGGGGCCAACGTCCTGACTTTC
>TRBD1|NA|13|TRBV7-9|TRBJ1-1
CASSRDRNTEAFF
TGTGCCAGCAGCCGGGACAGGAACACTGAAGCTTTCTTT
>NA|NA|14|TRBV19|TRBJ1-6
CASSQTDYNSPLHF
TGTGCCAGTAGTCAGACAGACTATAATTCACCCCTCCACTTT
>TRBD1|NA|15|TRBV7-2|TRBJ1-1
CASSAHRGRGTEAFF
TGTGCCAGCAGCGCCCACAGGGGGCGAGGGACTGAAGCTTTCTTT
>TRBD1|NA|14|TRBV7-9|TRBJ2-7
CASSSDRGGYEQYF
TGTGCCAGCAGCTCCGACAGGGGAGGCTACGAGCAGTACTTC
>NA|once|17|TRBV10-1|TRBJ1-5
CASSRRGARDSNQPQHF
TGCGCCAGCAGTAGGAGGGGGGCCCGGGACAGCAATCAGCCCCAGCATTTT
>TRBD2|NA|15|TRBV7-2|TRBJ2-1
CASSLLAGGYNEQFF
TGTGCCAGCAGCTTACTAGCGGGAGGCTACAATGAGCAGTTCTTC
>NA|NA|13|TRBV5-1|TRBJ1-1
CASSSAPNTEAFF
TGCGCCAGCAGCTCAGCTCCGAACACTGAAGCTTTCTTT
>NA|NA|15|TRBV11-2|TRBJ1-5
CASSRSGSSNQPQHF
TGTGCCAGCAGTCGAAGCGGGTCTAGCAATCAGCCCCAGCATTTT
>NA|NA|12|TRBV15|TRBJ2-1
CATSASGTEQFF
TGTGCCACCAGCGCCTCCGGGACAGAGCAGTTCTTC
>NA|once|15|TRBV9|TRBJ2-1
CASSVTGLGENEQFF
TGTGCCAGCAGCGTGACGGGGTTAGGGGAGAATGAGCAGTTCTTC
>TRBD1|NA|15|TRBV6-5|TRBJ2-7
CASSTRQGGTYEQYF
TGTGCCAGCAGTACGAGACAGGGGGGAACCTACGAGCAGTACTTC
>NA|NA|15|TRBV4-1|TRBJ1-2
CASSPQDTPGGGYTF
TGCGCCAGCAGCCCCCAGGACACCCCTGGAGGTGGCTACACCTTC
>NA|NA|14|TRBV5-1|TRBJ1-6
CASSFGQGSAPLHF
TGCGCCAGCAGCTTTGGCCAGGGGTCTGCACCCCTCCACTTT
>TRBD2|NA|14|TRBV2|TRBJ2-1
CASSSGGAENEQFF
TGTGCCAGCAGCAGCGGGGGGGCCGAGAATGAGCAGTTCTTC
>TRBD1|few|15|TRBV27|TRBJ2-7
CASSLRGTGSYEQYF
TGTGCCAGCAGTTTAAGGGGGACAGGGAGCTACGAGCAGTACTTC
>TRBD2|NA|15|TRBV7-2|TRBJ2-7
CASSPNSGRTYEQYF
TGTGCCAGCAGCCCCAATAGCGGGAGAACGTACGAGCAGTACTTC
>NA|NA|18|TRBV7-8|TRBJ2-7
CASSPQKKFGAPSYEQYF
TGTGCCAGCAGCCCACAGAAGAAATTTGGAGCCCCTTCCTACGAGCAGTACTTC
>TRBD1|many|16|TRBV15|TRBJ2-5
CATSTQTGVGSETQYF
TGTGCCACCAGCACCCAGACAGGGGTGGGGTCGGAGACCCAGTACTTC
>NA|NA|14|TRBV19|TRBJ2-7
CASSSGLEFPEQYF
TGTGCCAGTAGCTCTGGTTTGGAGTTCCCCGAGCAGTACTTC
>TRBD1|NA|21|TRBV7-8|TRBJ2-1
CASSLPAGTGVSSISYNEQFF
TGTGCCAGCAGCCTACCTGCCGGGACAGGGGTTAGTTCGATCTCCTACAATGAGCAGTTCTTC
>NA|NA|14|TRBV19|TRBJ2-7
CASSRLGGIHEQYF
TGTGCCAGTAGTCGTTTGGGCGGGATTCACGAGCAGTACTTC
>NA|NA|13|TRBV6-1|TRBJ2-2
CASIGSNTGELFF
TGTGCCAGCATCGGGTCGAACACCGGGGAGCTGTTTTTT
>TRBD1|NA|13|TRBV10-3|TRBJ2-3
CAAGQGPTDTQYF
TGTGCCGCCGGACAGGGCCCCACAGATACGCAGTATTTT
>NA|NA|16|TRBV30|TRBJ2-6
CAWSVKGGYGANVLTF
TGTGCCTGGAGTGTAAAGGGGGGATATGGGGCCAACGTCCTGACTTTC